The T cell receptor beta chain described here comes from a study of tumor-infiltrating lymphocytes in primary liver carcinoma. In the study overall: Patients comprised men and women whose ages fell between 30 and 69 years. Productive TCRbeta read yields ran from roughly 3.8 to 7.5 million per sample and were similar between tissues.

This CDR3 region has 14 residues. The V end was cut by 6 bases, the J end by 8 bases, with 23 bases between. Germline V CDR1 and CDR2: SQVTM, ANQGSEA. For each extraction, RNA and DNA were obtained together from around 20-30 mg of unsorted bulk tissue. Remarks on this clonotype: What it binds is unknown.

cDNA specific to TCR beta was made from roughly 500 ng of total RNA, with a constant-region primer employed for priming. ARM-PCR, slightly modified, supplied the TCR beta libraries through three nested multiplex PCR rounds. The two initial PCR rounds, around 11 cycles each, used TRBV1-TRBV30 forward and C-beta reverse primers. A single record per CDR3 protein comes from TCRdb applying MiXCR to the multiplex PCR reads. The sample has 150,000 to 200,000 distinct CDR3 sequences, around 81% seen once. Findings and caveats of the study: Among the pair types, tumor region pairs showed more overlap than tumor-adjacent and tumor-blood pairs.

V gene TRBV29-1 combines with J gene TRBJ2-7; D could derive from TRBD1 or TRBD2 (5 bases each). Sequencing was carried out using tumor tissue from primary liver carcinoma. The source is a man in his forties with primary liver carcinoma and hepatitis B virus infection. The CDR3 region is CSVQVTRDEGKQYF. In DNA form, the CDR3 reads TGCAGCGTACAAGTTACAAGGGACGAGGGCAAGCAGTACTTC.